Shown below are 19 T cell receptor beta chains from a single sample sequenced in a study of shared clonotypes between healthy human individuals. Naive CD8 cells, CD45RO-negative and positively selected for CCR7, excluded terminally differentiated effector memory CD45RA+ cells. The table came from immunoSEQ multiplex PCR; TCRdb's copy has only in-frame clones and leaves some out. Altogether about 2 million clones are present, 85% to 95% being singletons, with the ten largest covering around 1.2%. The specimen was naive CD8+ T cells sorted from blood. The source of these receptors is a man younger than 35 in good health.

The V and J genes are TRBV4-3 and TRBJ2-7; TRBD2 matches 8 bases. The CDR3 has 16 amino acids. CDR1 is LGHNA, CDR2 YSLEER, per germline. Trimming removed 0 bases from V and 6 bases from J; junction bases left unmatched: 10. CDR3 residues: CASSQEAGGQVGEQYF. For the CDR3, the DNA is TGCGCCAGCAGCCAAGAGGCGGGAGGTCAGGTAGGCGAGCAGTACTTC.

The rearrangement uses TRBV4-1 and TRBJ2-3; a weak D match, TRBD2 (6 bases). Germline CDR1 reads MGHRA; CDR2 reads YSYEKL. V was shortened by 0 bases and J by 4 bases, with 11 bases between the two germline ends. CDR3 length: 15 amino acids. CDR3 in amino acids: CASSQDAGPADTQYF. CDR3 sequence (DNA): TGCGCCAGCAGCCAAGATGCGGGGCCAGCAGATACGCAGTATTTT.

CDR3 DNA sequence: TGTGCCAGCAGCTTAGGGGGACTGCGTGCAGATACGCAGTATTTT. Residues: CASSLGGLRADTQYF. The chain uses TRBV13 and TRBJ2-3; perhaps TRBD2 as D (6 bases). V lost 0 bases to trimming and J lost 4 bases, with 11 bases between them. Germline V gives CDR1 PRHDT, CDR2 FYEKMQ (reference sequence). This CDR3 has 15 residues.

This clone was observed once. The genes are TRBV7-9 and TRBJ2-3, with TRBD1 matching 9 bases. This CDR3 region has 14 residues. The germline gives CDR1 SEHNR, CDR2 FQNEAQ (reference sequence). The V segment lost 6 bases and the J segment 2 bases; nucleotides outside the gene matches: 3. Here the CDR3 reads CASRNRGLTDTQYF. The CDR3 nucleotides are TGTGCCAGCAGGAACAGGGGGCTCACAGATACGCAGTATTTT.

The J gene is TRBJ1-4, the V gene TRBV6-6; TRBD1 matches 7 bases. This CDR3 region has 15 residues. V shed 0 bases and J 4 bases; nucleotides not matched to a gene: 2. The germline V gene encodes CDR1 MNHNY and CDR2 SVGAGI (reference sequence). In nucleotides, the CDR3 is TGTGCCAGCAGTTACTCGACAGGGCATAATGAAAAACTGTTTTTT. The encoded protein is CASSYSTGHNEKLFF.

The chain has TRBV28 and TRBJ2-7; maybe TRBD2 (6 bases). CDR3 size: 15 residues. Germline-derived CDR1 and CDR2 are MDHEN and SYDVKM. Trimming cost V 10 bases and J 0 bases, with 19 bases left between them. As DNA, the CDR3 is TGTGCCATCGAGGCGGAGGGAGTTTCCTCCTACGAGCAGTACTTC. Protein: CAIEAEGVSSYEQYF.

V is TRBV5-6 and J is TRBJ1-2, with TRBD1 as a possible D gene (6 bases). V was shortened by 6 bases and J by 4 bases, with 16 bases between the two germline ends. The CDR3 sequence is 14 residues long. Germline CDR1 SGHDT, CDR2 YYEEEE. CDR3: CASTDSRKTYGYTF. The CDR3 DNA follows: TGTGCCAGCACGGACAGTCGAAAGACCTATGGCTACACCTTC.

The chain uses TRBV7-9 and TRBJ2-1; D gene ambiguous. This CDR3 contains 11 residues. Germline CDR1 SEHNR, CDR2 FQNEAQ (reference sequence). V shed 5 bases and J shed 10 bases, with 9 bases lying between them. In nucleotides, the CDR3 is TGTGCCAGCAGCCCGTACCTCGAGCAGTTCTTC. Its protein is CASSPYLEQFF.

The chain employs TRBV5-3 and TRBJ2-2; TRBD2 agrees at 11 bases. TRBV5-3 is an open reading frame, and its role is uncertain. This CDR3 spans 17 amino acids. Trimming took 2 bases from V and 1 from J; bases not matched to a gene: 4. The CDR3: CARSLPGLAGNTGELFF. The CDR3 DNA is TGTGCCAGAAGCTTACCCGGACTAGCGGGGAACACCGGGGAGCTGTTTTTT.

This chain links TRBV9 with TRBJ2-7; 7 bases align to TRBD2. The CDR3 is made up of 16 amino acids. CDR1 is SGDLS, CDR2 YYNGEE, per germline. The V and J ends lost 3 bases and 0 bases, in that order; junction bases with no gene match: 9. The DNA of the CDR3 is TGTGCCAGCAGCGCCGAGCACGGGGGGAGCTCCTACGAGCAGTACTTC. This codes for CASSAEHGGSSYEQYF. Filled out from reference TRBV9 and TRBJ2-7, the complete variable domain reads DSGVTQTPKHLITATGQRVTLRCSPRSGDLSVYWYQQSLDQGLQFLIQYYNGEERAKGNILERFSAQQFPDLHSELNLSSLELGDSALYFCASSAEHGGSSYEQYFGPGTRLTVT.

For the CDR3, the DNA is TGTGCCAGCAGCTTATTTGGGGATGAGCAGTTCTTC. Its translation is CASSLFGDEQFF. The V call is TRBV11-2, the J call TRBJ2-1, with no clear D. Germline CDR1 is SGHAT and CDR2 is FQNNGV. V was clipped by 2 bases and J by 8 bases, with 7 bases between them. There are 12 residues in the CDR3.

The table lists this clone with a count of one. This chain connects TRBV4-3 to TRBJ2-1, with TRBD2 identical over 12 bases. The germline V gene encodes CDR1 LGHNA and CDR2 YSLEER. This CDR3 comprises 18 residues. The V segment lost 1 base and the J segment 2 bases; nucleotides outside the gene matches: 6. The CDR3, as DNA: TGCGCCAGCAGCCAAGGACTAGCGGGAGTAGGGCCCTACAATGAGCAGTTCTTC. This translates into CASSQGLAGVGPYNEQFF.

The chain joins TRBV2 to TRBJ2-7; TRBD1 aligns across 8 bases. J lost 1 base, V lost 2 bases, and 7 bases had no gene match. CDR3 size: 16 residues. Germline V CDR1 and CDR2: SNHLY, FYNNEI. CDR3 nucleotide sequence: TGTGCCAGCAGTGAACTTGGGCAGGGGGCTTCCTACGAGCAGTACTTC. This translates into CASSELGQGASYEQYF.

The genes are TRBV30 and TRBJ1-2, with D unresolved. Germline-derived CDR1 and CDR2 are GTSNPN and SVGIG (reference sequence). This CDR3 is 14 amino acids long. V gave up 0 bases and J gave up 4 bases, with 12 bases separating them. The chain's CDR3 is CAWSVPHKGYGYTF. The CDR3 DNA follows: TGTGCCTGGAGTGTACCTCACAAGGGCTATGGCTACACCTTC.

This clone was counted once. CDR3 coding DNA: TGTGCCAGTAGTTGGGGTCTCTCGTATGGCAATCAGCCCCAGCATTTT. It yields the protein CASSWGLSYGNQPQHF. This rearrangement joins TRBV19 to TRBJ1-5, with D hard to call. Germline V lookup: CDR1 LNHDA, CDR2 SQIVND (reference sequence). This CDR3 is 16 amino acids long. V was trimmed by 5 bases and J by 2 bases, leaving 16 bases between them. The full variable domain, with the rest looked up from reference TRBV19 and TRBJ1-5, is DGGITQSPKYLFRKEGQNVTLSCEQNLNHDAMYWYRQDPGQGLRLIYYSQIVNDFQKGDIAEGYSVSREKKESFPLTVTSAQKNPTAFYLCASSWGLSYGNQPQHFGDGTRLSIL.

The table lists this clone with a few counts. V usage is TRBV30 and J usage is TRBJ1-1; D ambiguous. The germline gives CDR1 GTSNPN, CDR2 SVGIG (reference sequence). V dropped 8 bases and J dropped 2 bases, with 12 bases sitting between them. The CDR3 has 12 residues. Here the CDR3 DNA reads TGTGCCGGCTATAGGCCTAACACTGAAGCTTTCTTT. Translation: CAGYRPNTEAFF.

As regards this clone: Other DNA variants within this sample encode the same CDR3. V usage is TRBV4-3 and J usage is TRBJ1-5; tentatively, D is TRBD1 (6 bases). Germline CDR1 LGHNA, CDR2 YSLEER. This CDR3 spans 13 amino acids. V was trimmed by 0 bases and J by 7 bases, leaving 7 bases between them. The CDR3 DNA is TGCGCCAGCAGCCAAGATCAGGGGCAGCCCCAGCATTTT. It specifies CASSQDQGQPQHF.

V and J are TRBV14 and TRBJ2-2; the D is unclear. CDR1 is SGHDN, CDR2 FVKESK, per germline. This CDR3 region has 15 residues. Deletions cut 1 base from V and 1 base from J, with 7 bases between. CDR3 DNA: TGTGCCAGCAGCCAAGTAGCCGGGAACACCGGGGAGCTGTTTTTT. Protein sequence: CASSQVAGNTGELFF.

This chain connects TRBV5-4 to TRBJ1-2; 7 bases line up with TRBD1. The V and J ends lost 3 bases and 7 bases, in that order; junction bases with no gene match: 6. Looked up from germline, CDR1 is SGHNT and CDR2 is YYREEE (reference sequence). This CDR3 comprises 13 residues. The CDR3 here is CASSSQGYGGYTF. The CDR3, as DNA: TGTGCCAGCAGCTCACAGGGGTATGGTGGCTACACCTTC.